This T cell receptor (beta chain) was documented in a study of spatial heterogeneity in lung cancer. At the level of the study: There were consistently more beta-chain sequences detected than alpha-chain sequences. Whole-study results and caveats: Expanded intratumoral alpha and beta TCR counts tracked tumor mutation counts.

TCRdb itself ran the 5' RACE reads through MiXCR, one entry per CDR3 protein. The data contain approximately 2,600 distinct CDR3 sequences, 7.4% of them singletons. The time point denotes: sample taken at primary tumor resection. By proportion, this clonotype is medium-sized. Its antigen is not identified. Germline V gene data show CDR1 as SGHRS and CDR2 as YFSETQ. V was clipped by 0 bases and J by 1 base; unmatched bases: 7. The CDR3 length is 17 residues. This receptor was taken from a female donor with early-stage non-small cell lung cancer. V gene TRBV5-1 combines with J gene TRBJ2-3, with 8 bases matching TRBD2. The starting material was lung tumor tissue, obtained at surgery. This CDR3 reads CASSLELRGVGTDTQYF. CDR3 coding DNA: TGCGCCAGCAGCTTGGAGTTGCGGGGGGTAGGCACAGATACGCAGTATTTT.